This T cell receptor (beta chain) was profiled in a study of pediatric ulcerative colitis. Study results and limitations: Total lymphocyte DNA, not sorted subsets, was the template. Blood-derived T cells may be present in rectal pinch biopsies.

One to two pinch biopsies were taken from the rectum during colonoscopy. In the case of this clone: The antigen is undetermined.

The table came from immunoSEQ multiplex PCR; TCRdb's copy has only in-frame clones and leaves some out. The data hold around 16,000 clones, with 80% observed a single time. The CDR3 contains 17 residues. The V gene's germline CDR1 is SGDLS and CDR2 YYNGEE. With 0 bases removed from V and 7 bases from J, the gap between germline ends came to 20 bases. The receptor's source is a boy younger than 18 who was a control in a study of pediatric ulcerative colitis. The sequencing sample was made of gut tissue. The V call is TRBV9, the J call TRBJ2-1, with D tentatively TRBD2 (5 bases). The CDR3 loop reads CASSVGLAGFHPNEQFF. The DNA for the CDR3 is TGTGCCAGCAGCGTAGGGCTGGCGGGCTTCCACCCTAATGAGCAGTTCTTC.